The source of this TCR beta chain is a study of CD8+CD57+ T cells in acquired aplastic anemia. Study context: The mean DNA yield obtained from sorted CD4+ and CD8+ cells came to approximately 3 ug.

Notes on the study in general: The number of CD8+ CDR3 sequences shared by patients and controls was twenty-nine.

V lost 2 bases and J 3 bases, leaving 14 bases between the germline ends. Germline-derived CDR1 and CDR2 are DFQATT and SNEGSKA (reference sequence). This CDR3 has 16 residues. Before being chosen for sequencing, patients had shown CD8+CD57+ cell expansion by flow cytometry. Patients uniformly had severe acquired aplastic anemia. At blood sampling, none of the patients had yet received therapy. Genomic DNA, the template, was used for profiling of the TCR beta VDJ and CDR3. TCRdb independently ran MiXCR on the reads; one entry per CDR3 protein. The data hold around 430,000 distinct CDR3 sequences, with under 40% observed a single time. This clonotype was seen ten or more times. Its target is not known.

Sequenced sample: sorted CD4+, CD8+, or CD8+CD57+ T cells (not recorded which) from PBMCs. This rearrangement joins TRBV20-1 to TRBJ1-6; D ambiguous. The receptor comes from a human donor with aplastic anemia. CDR3 sequence: CSARTASFVYNSPLHF. In nucleotides, the CDR3 is TGCAGTGCTAGAACGGCCAGCTTCGTCTATAATTCACCCCTCCACTTT.